Below are 22 T cell receptor beta chains sequenced from a single sample in a study of cytomegalovirus exposure and HLA in healthy donors. Generated by immunoSEQ multiplex PCR, the TCRdb table keeps only in-frame clones and is missing some. The sample contains about 110,000 clones, about 85% of which appear only once. Sequencing input: PBMCs. These receptors came from a woman between 18 and 30 years old in good health and CMV-seropositive.

The gene calls are TRBV18 and TRBJ2-5; TRBD1 agrees at 10 bases. CDR1 and CDR2 from the germline V gene are KGHSH and LQKENI. The CDR3 extends over 16 amino acids. The ends lost 6 bases at V and 5 bases at J; junction bases unmatched: 12. In DNA, the CDR3 is TGTGCCAGCTCGCCTTCCGGGACAGGGGTCAGGGAGACCCAGTACTTC. It is translated as CASSPSGTGVRETQYF.

The rearrangement links TRBV28 to TRBJ1-1; D gene uncertain. CDR3 length equals 12 residues. CDR1 is MDHEN and CDR2 is SYDVKM in the germline V gene. V dropped 7 bases and J dropped 3 bases, with 9 bases sitting between them. Written as DNA, the CDR3 is TGTGCCAGCACGGGGTTGGACACTGAAGCTTTCTTT. As protein: CASTGLDTEAFF.

This chain joins TRBV6-1 and TRBJ2-1; 7 bases fit TRBD1. Germline loops: CDR1 MNHNS, CDR2 SASEGT. J lost 6 bases, V lost 10 bases, and 12 bases had no gene match. The CDR3 is 14 amino acids. CDR3 amino acids: CATLTGVALNEQFF. As DNA, the CDR3 is TGTGCCACCCTCACAGGGGTGGCCCTCAATGAGCAGTTCTTC.

The chain combines TRBV21-1 with TRBJ1-2; TRBD1 is taken as the D call from the table, unchecked against the DNA. TRBV21-1 is a known pseudogene. The CDR3 runs to 16 residues. The CDR3 sequence: CASSNAKGTSNYGYTF. CDR3 nucleotide sequence: TGTGCCAGCAGCAACGCTAAGGGGACATCTAACTATGGCTACACCTTC.

The chain couples TRBV2 to TRBJ2-7, with 8 bases matching TRBD2. Looked up from germline, CDR1 is SNHLY and CDR2 is FYNNEI. V trimming: 3 bases; J trimming: 7 bases; junction bases outside the gene matches: 17. This CDR3 spans 17 amino acids. CDR3 amino acids: CASSDPNVSGGLWEQYV. As DNA, the CDR3 is TGTGCCAGCAGTGACCCAAACGTGTCGGGGGGGCTCTGGGAGCAGTACGTC.

Written as DNA, the CDR3 is TGTGCCAGCAGTGAGACAGGGGCCTATGGCTACACCTTC. Encoded protein: CASSETGAYGYTF. The chain couples TRBV6-1 to TRBJ1-2; 8 bases match TRBD1. This CDR3 is 13 amino acids long. J was trimmed by 4 bases and V by 3 bases; bases with no gene match: 1. The germline V gene has CDR1 MNHNS and CDR2 SASEGT.

V usage is TRBV9 and J usage is TRBJ2-3, with a tentative D call TRBD2 (5 bases). CDR1 is SGDLS, CDR2 YYNGEE, per germline. The CDR3 totals 16 residues. V was pared by 2 bases and J by 2 bases, with 15 bases between. CDR3 in amino acids: CASSVGSGKVTDTQYF. CDR3 coding DNA: TGTGCCAGCAGCGTGGGGTCCGGGAAAGTCACAGATACGCAGTATTTT.

The chain joins TRBV5-6 to TRBJ1-2; no clear D gene. CDR1 is SGHDT and CDR2 is YYEEEE in the germline V gene. Trimming left V 4 bases short and J 4 bases short, with 11 bases between. The CDR3 extends over 13 amino acids. DNA for the CDR3: TGTGCCAGCAGCCCCCGCCGGTTCTATGGCTACACCTTC. It specifies CASSPRRFYGYTF.

This clone turned up a few times. The V and J genes are TRBV29-1 and TRBJ1-1; D is unclear. V shed 6 bases and J shed 0 bases, with 11 bases lying between them. The CDR3 consists of 13 residues. CDR1 and CDR2 (germline): SQVTM, ANQGSEA. The CDR3 DNA follows: TGCAGCGTGAGCCTACTGATGAACACTGAAGCTTTCTTT. Its translation is CSVSLLMNTEAFF.

The V and J genes are TRBV5-4 and TRBJ2-2; TRBD2 matches 9 bases. J lost 5 bases, V lost 2 bases, and 7 bases had no gene match. The CDR3 has 16 amino acids. Germline CDR1 is SGHNT and CDR2 is YYREEE (reference sequence). CDR3: CASSLGRGGRTGELFF. CDR3 sequence (DNA): TGTGCCAGCAGCTTAGGGCGGGGGGGCCGGACCGGGGAGCTGTTTTTT. Combining the CDR3 with reference TRBV5-4 and TRBJ2-2 gives the whole variable domain ETGVTQSPTHLIKTRGQQVTLRCSSQSGHNTVSWYQQALGQGPQFIFQYYREEENGRGNFPPRFSGLQFPNYSSELNVNALELDDSALYLCASSLGRGGRTGELFFGEGSRLTVL.

This clone was recorded once. This chain uses TRBV7-9 with TRBJ2-7; TRBD2 matches 8 bases. CDR1 SEHNR and CDR2 FQNEAQ come from the germline V gene (reference sequence). This CDR3 is built from 16 residues. The trim removed 5 bases at V and 4 bases at J, leaving 13 bases unmatched. CDR3 loop: CASSPNPGLGPYEQYF. CDR3 DNA: TGTGCCAGCAGCCCAAATCCGGGACTAGGTCCGTACGAGCAGTACTTC.

The J gene is TRBJ2-2, the V gene TRBV28; D is undetermined. The CDR3 has 11 residues. The V end was cut by 6 bases, the J end by 6 bases, with 5 bases between. Germline CDR1 and CDR2: MDHEN and SYDVKM. CDR3 amino acids: CASSPSGELFF. The CDR3 DNA reads TGTGCCAGCAGCCCCTCCGGGGAGCTGTTTTTT.

The V and J genes are TRBV27 and TRBJ2-1, with D perhaps matching TRBD2 (6 bases). Trimming cost V 5 bases and J 3 bases, with 23 bases left between them. Germline V CDR1 and CDR2: MNHEY, SMNVEV (reference sequence). The CDR3 covers 18 residues. The CDR3 loop is CASSPPCWRVRIYNEQFF. DNA for the CDR3: TGTGCCAGCAGTCCGCCCTGTTGGAGGGTTAGGATCTACAATGAGCAGTTCTTC.

There are a few counts of this clone. CDR3: CASSQDGVVGYGYTF. CDR3 nucleotides: TGCGCCAGCAGCCAAGACGGGGTGGTGGGCTATGGCTACACCTTC. This sequence joins TRBV4-1 and TRBJ1-2; D is uncertain. Germline V gene data show CDR1 as MGHRA and CDR2 as YSYEKL. The CDR3 is 15 residues long. Trimming took off 0 bases at V and 4 bases at J, with 12 bases between the two ends.

The chain combines TRBV19 with TRBJ2-1, with 12 bases aligning to TRBD2. V lost 7 bases to trimming and J lost 9 bases; unmatched junction nucleotides: 4. The CDR3 totals 13 residues. Germline V gene sequence: CDR1 LNHDA, CDR2 SQIVND (reference sequence). The CDR3, as DNA: TGTGCCAGTACGCTAGCGGGGGGGCGTGAGCAGTTCTTC. This encodes CASTLAGGREQFF.

The rearrangement joins TRBV7-2 to TRBJ2-5, with 11 nucleotides matching TRBD2. The CDR3 is 18 amino acids. Germline CDR1 and CDR2: SGHTA and FQGNSA. Losses at the gene ends were 0 bases for V and 0 bases for J; bases not matched to a gene: 6. CDR3 DNA: TGTGCCAGCAGCTTAGCGGCGGTAGCGGGGGGGTACCAAGAGACCCAGTACTTC. Translated, it gives CASSLAAVAGGYQETQYF.

The V call is TRBV27, the J call TRBJ2-5; 7 positions match TRBD1. This CDR3 contains 12 residues. Trimming took 6 bases from V and 8 from J; bases not matched to a gene: 6. CDR1 and CDR2 from the germline V gene are MNHEY and SMNVEV (reference sequence). Here the CDR3 DNA reads TGTGCCAGCAGCCCCAGAGGGGGCACCCAGTACTTC. Translation gives CASSPRGGTQYF.

In this sample, this clone turned up once. The genes are TRBV18 and TRBJ2-5; D call uncertain. CDR1 KGHSH and CDR2 LQKENI come from the germline V gene. Trimming shortened V by 3 bases and J by 1 base, and 3 bases separated the two germline ends. The CDR3 is 12 amino acids. CDR3 bases: TGTGCCAGCTCACCCCTCCAAGAGACCCAGTACTTC. This translates into CASSPLQETQYF.

J is TRBJ2-5 and V is TRBV25-1; maybe TRBD2 (7 bases). Per germline, CDR1 MGHDK and CDR2 SYGVNS. V was shortened by 5 bases and J by 5 bases, with 15 bases between the two germline ends. The CDR3 length is 14 residues. Here the CDR3 DNA reads TGTGCCAGCAGTATTCAAGGGGGAGGGGAGACCCAGTACTTC. This codes for CASSIQGGGETQYF. The whole variable domain, remainder taken from reference TRBV25-1 and TRBJ2-5, is EADIYQTPRYLVIGTGKKITLECSQTMGHDKMYWYQQDPGMELHLIHYSYGVNSTEKGDLSSESTVSRIRTEHFPLTLESARPSHTSQYLCASSIQGGGETQYFGPGTRLLVL.

The gene calls are TRBV5-1 and TRBJ2-3; tentative D call: TRBD2 (6 bases). The CDR3 spans 16 residues. Germline V lookup: CDR1 SGHRS, CDR2 YFSETQ. V shed 0 bases and J shed 0 bases, with 11 bases lying between them. CDR3 sequence: CASSLASGTSTDTQYF. In DNA form, the CDR3 reads TGCGCCAGCAGCTTGGCCTCCGGGACTAGCACAGATACGCAGTATTTT. Complete variable domain (other parts from reference TRBV5-1 and TRBJ2-3): KAGVTQTPRYLIKTRGQQVTLSCSPISGHRSVSWYQQTPGQGLQFLFEYFSETQRNKGNFPGRFSGRQFSNSRSEMNVSTLELGDSALYLCASSLASGTSTDTQYFGPGTRLTVL.

This clone was recorded once. The rearrangement uses TRBV5-8 and TRBJ2-3, with TRBD1 as a possible D gene (6 bases). From germline, CDR1 is SGHTS and CDR2 YDEGEE. The CDR3 runs to 15 residues. The V end lost 5 bases, the J end lost 2 bases, and 15 bases lay between the germline ends. The CDR3, as DNA: TGTGCCAGCAGTCAGGGGACGGGGTCCACAGATACGCAGTATTTT. It translates to CASSQGTGSTDTQYF. The full variable domain, in which reference TRBV5-8 and TRBJ2-3 provide the parts outside the CDR3, is EAGVTQSPTHLIKTRGQQATLRCSPISGHTSVYWYQQALGLGLQFLLWYDEGEERNRGNFPPRFSGRQFPNYSSELNVNALELEDSALYLCASSQGTGSTDTQYFGPGTRLTVL.

The chain links TRBV6-5 to TRBJ1-6, with 10 bases identical to TRBD1. This CDR3 spans 15 amino acids. The V gene's germline CDR1 is MNHEY and CDR2 SVGAGI. V lost 6 bases, J lost 5 bases, and 4 bases stayed unmatched. The CDR3 loop reads CASRPGTGDNSPLHF. The DNA for the CDR3 is TGTGCCAGCAGACCCGGGACAGGGGATAATTCACCCCTCCACTTT.